Listed below are T cell receptor beta chains from one sample, sequenced in a study of T cell responses to AZD1222 COVID-19 vaccine. The table came from immunoSEQ multiplex PCR; TCRdb's copy has only in-frame clones and leaves some out. Of over 100,000 clones listed, 86% are singletons. Source: peripheral blood, taken on day 0 of AZD1222 vaccination. Every receptor here comes from an adult in good health. The CDR3 runs from the conserved cysteine through the conserved F or W. A D gene is named only where the DNA matches it firmly. Size values are once, few and many counts, or a class for expanded clones, and some rows have none.

CDR3 length	V gene	D gene	J gene	clone size	CDR3 protein	CDR3 DNA
15	TRBV6-2/TRBV6-3	-	TRBJ2-5	once	CASSYGGNSYRTQYF	TGTGCCAGCAGTTACGGGGGCAACTCGTATCGGACCCAGTACTTC
15	TRBV19	-	TRBJ1-5	once	CASSLSGARNQPQHF	TGTGCCAGTAGCCTATCGGGGGCCCGCAATCAGCCCCAGCATTTT
13	TRBV19	-	TRBJ1-1	-	CASSLPRNTEAFF	TGTGCCAGTAGTCTACCTAGGAACACTGAAGCTTTCTTT
15	TRBV7-2	-	TRBJ2-3	-	CASSLSWWSTDTQYF	TGTGCCAGCAGCTTAAGCTGGTGGAGCACAGATACGCAGTATTTT
12	TRBV29-1	-	TRBJ1-1	few	CSASDRSVEAFF	TGCAGCGCATCCGACCGGAGTGTTGAAGCTTTCTTT
15	TRBV2	-	TRBJ2-3	once	CASSPTGTSTDTQYF	TGTGCCAGCAGCCCGACCGGGACCAGCACAGATACGCAGTATTTT
14	TRBV20-1	TRBD2	TRBJ2-7	-	CSASRGLASYEQYF	TGCAGTGCTAGTAGAGGACTAGCATCCTACGAGCAGTACTTC
13	TRBV30	-	TRBJ1-5	-	CAWSRGSDQPQHF	TGTGCCTGGAGCCGGGGGTCGGATCAGCCCCAGCATTTT
12	TRBV30	-	TRBJ1-2	-	CAWSVGVYGYTF	TGTGCCTGGAGTGTGGGGGTTTATGGCTACACCTTC
16	TRBV5-1	TRBD2	TRBJ2-5	-	CASSVVSGGAGETQYF	TGCGCCAGCAGCGTAGTAAGCGGGGGGGCAGGAGAGACCCAGTACTTC
12	TRBV28	-	TRBJ1-2	-	CASSDSFYGYTF	TGTGCCAGCAGTGACAGCTTCTATGGCTACACCTTC
15	TRBV28	TRBD2	TRBJ2-7	-	CASSKLAGEAYEQYF	TGTGCCAGCAGCAAATTAGCGGGAGAGGCCTACGAGCAGTACTTC
13	TRBV2	-	TRBJ2-7	-	CASTTGPRAEQYF	TGTGCCAGCACGACAGGCCCACGGGCCGAGCAGTACTTC
16	TRBV21-1	-	TRBJ2-1	-	CASSKVKGRTHNEQFF	TGTGCCAGCAGCAAAGTCAAGGGAAGGACCCACAATGAGCAGTTCTTC
15	TRBV6-5	TRBD2	TRBJ2-1	-	CASSSTGGEYNEQFF	TGTGCCAGCAGTTCCACCGGGGGGGAGTACAATGAGCAGTTCTTC
16	TRBV7-9	-	TRBJ2-1	-	CASSPSTRMIDNEQFF	TGTGCCAGCAGCCCTTCGACACGCATGATAGACAATGAGCAGTTCTTC
19	TRBV3-1/TRBV3-2	-	TRBJ1-6	once	CASSQRKTSSGCYNSPLHF	TGTGCCAGCAGCCAACGAAAAACGTCATCAGGGTGCTATAATTCACCCCTCCACTTT
17	TRBV5-4	-	TRBJ2-1	-	CASSLKWARDSYNEQFF	TGTGCCAGCAGCTTGAAATGGGCGCGGGACTCCTACAATGAGCAGTTCTTC
15	TRBV4-1	-	TRBJ2-3	-	CASSQAPGTGDTQYF	TGCGCCAGCAGCCAAGCGCCTGGGACGGGGGATACGCAGTATTTT
17	TRBV6-1	TRBD2	TRBJ2-5	once	CASSGYSGLAGLSTQYF	TGTGCCAGCAGTGGCTACTCGGGACTAGCGGGATTAAGTACCCAGTACTTC
17	TRBV5-1	TRBD1	TRBJ2-6	-	CASSREGARSGANVLTF	TGCGCCAGCAGCCGCGAGGGGGCACGCTCTGGGGCCAACGTCCTGACTTTC
13	TRBV5-1	-	TRBJ1-2	-	CASSIGGRGGYTF	TGCGCCAGCAGTATCGGGGGCCGAGGGGGCTACACCTTC
14	TRBV5-1	TRBD2	TRBJ2-5	-	CASSLAGGQETQYF	TGCGCCAGCAGCTTAGCGGGGGGGCAAGAGACCCAGTACTTC
13	TRBV18	-	TRBJ1-6	once	CASFIGENSPLHF	TGTGCCAGCTTCATCGGGGAAAATTCACCCCTCCACTTT
20	TRBV5-1	TRBD1	TRBJ1-6	once	CASSATTGGTSSSYNSPLHF	TGCGCCAGCAGCGCGACGACAGGGGGAACATCTAGCTCCTATAATTCACCCCTCCACTTT
16	TRBV2	-	TRBJ2-2	-	CASRETTGLNTGELFF	TGTGCCAGCAGGGAAACGACAGGACTGAACACCGGGGAGCTGTTTTTT
13	TRBV2	TRBD1	TRBJ2-7	-	CASSVFQGAGWYF	TGTGCCAGCAGTGTCTTCCAGGGGGCAGGTTGGTACTTC
13	TRBV7-9	-	TRBJ1-5	-	CASSLGLSQPQHF	TGTGCCAGCAGCTTAGGTCTGAGTCAGCCCCAGCATTTT
13	TRBV6-4	TRBD1	TRBJ2-3	-	CASSLGTGNTQYF	TGTGCCAGCAGCCTTGGGACAGGGAATACGCAGTATTTT
15	TRBV27	-	TRBJ1-2	-	CASSPLGGIVGGYTF	TGTGCCAGCAGCCCCCTCGGGGGGATTGTGGGGGGCTACACCTTC
14	TRBV28	-	TRBJ1-5	-	CASSPTGFHQPQHF	TGTGCCAGCAGCCCTACCGGGTTTCATCAGCCCCAGCATTTT
10	TRBV20-1	TRBD1	TRBJ1-2	-	CSASTGRYTF	TGCAGTGCCTCGACAGGGCGCTACACCTTC
15	TRBV5-8	-	TRBJ1-2	-	CASSSGDGWNYGYTF	TGTGCCAGCAGCTCGGGGGACGGATGGAACTATGGCTACACCTTC
14	TRBV10-3	-	TRBJ2-7	-	CAITGTSDSYEQYF	TGTGCCATCACTGGGACATCAGACTCCTACGAGCAGTACTTC
12	TRBV29-1	TRBD1	TRBJ2-1	many	CITQRDSNEQFF	TGCATCACCCAAAGGGACAGCAATGAGCAGTTCTTC
15	TRBV6-4	-	TRBJ2-6	few	CASSAENSGANVLTF	TGTGCCAGCAGTGCCGAAAATTCTGGGGCCAACGTCCTGACTTTC
14	TRBV2	-	TRBJ1-1	-	CASSVAGMNTEAFF	TGTGCCAGCAGTGTCGCGGGAATGAACACTGAAGCTTTCTTT
13	TRBV5-6	-	TRBJ1-4	-	CASSSDRDEKLFF	TGTGCCAGCAGCTCGGACAGAGACGAAAAACTGTTTTTT
15	TRBV28	TRBD1	TRBJ2-3	-	CASSTGGRTGDTQYF	TGTGCCAGCAGTACAGGGGGACGAACGGGAGATACGCAGTATTTT
16	TRBV24-1	TRBD1	TRBJ2-7	-	CATSDTGTGASYEQYF	TGTGCCACCAGTGACACAGGGACAGGGGCTTCCTACGAGCAGTACTTC
16	TRBV2	-	TRBJ2-5	-	CASRSTMTWKKETQYF	TGTGCCAGCAGGTCAACCATGACTTGGAAAAAAGAGACCCAGTACTTC
13	TRBV6-2/TRBV6-3	-	TRBJ2-5	-	CASSYGARGTQYF	TGTGCCAGCAGTTACGGTGCGCGGGGGACCCAGTACTTC
15	TRBV2	-	TRBJ1-2	-	CASSEALGGDYGYTF	TGTGCCAGCAGTGAAGCGCTCGGGGGAGACTATGGCTACACCTTC